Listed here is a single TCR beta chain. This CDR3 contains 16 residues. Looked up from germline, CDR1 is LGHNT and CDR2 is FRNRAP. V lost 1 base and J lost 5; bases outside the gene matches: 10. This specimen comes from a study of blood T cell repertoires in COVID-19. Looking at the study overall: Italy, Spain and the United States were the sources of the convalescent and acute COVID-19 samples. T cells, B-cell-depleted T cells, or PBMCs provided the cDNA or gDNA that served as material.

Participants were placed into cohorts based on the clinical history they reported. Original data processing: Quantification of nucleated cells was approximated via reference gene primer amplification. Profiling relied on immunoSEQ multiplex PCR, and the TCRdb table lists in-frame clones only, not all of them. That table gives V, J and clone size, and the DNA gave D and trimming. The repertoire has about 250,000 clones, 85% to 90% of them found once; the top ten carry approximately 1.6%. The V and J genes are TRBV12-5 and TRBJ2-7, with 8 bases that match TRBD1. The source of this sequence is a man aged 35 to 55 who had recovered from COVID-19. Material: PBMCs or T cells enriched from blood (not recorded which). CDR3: CASGLETNRGNDEQYF. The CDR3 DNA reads TGTGCTAGTGGTTTGGAGACGAACAGGGGGAACGACGAGCAGTACTTC. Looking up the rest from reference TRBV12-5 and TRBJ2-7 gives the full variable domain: DARVTQTPRHKVTEMGQEVTMRCQPILGHNTVFWYRQTMMQGLELLAYFRNRAPLDDSGMPKDRFSAEMPDATLATLKIQPSEPRDSAVYFCASGLETNRGNDEQYFGPGTRLTVT.